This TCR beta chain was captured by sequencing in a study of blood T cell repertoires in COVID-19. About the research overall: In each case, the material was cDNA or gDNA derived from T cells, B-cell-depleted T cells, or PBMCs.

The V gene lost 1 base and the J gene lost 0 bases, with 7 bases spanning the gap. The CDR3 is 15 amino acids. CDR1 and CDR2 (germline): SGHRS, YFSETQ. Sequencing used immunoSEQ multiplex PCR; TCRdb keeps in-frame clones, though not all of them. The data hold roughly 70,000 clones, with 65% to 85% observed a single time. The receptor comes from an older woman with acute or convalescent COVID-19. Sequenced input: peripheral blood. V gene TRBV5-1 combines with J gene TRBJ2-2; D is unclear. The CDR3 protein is CASSLTIANTGELFF. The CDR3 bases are TGCGCCAGCAGCTTGACAATCGCGAACACCGGGGAGCTGTTTTTT.